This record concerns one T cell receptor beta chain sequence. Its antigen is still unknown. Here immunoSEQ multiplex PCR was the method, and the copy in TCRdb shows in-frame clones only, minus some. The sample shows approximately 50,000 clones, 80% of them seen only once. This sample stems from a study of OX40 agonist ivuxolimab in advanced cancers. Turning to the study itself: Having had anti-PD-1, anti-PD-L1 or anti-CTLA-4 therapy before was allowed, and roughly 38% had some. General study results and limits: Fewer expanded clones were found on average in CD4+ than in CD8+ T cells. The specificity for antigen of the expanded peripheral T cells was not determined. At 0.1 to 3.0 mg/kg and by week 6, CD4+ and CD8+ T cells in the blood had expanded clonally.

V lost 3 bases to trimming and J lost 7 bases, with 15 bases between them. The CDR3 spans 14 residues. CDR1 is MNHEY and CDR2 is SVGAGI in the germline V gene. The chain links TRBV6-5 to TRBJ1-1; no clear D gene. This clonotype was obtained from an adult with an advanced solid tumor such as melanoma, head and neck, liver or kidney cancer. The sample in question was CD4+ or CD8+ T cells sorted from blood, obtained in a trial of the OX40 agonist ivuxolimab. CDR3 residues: CASSYSSRGSEAFF. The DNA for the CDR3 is TGTGCCAGCAGTTATTCTTCCCGAGGGAGTGAAGCTTTCTTT.